This TCR beta chain was profiled in a study of Graves' ophthalmopathy and Graves' hyperthyroidism. Amplified material comprised TCR beta CDR3 regions derived from RNA transcripts. HTBI primers were employed in first-round RT-PCR, then a second-round multiplex PCR followed. TCRdb ran MiXCR on the multiplex PCR reads and lists one entry per CDR3 protein. Of about 740,000 distinct CDR3 sequences in the sample, roughly 41% were seen once. Overall study results and limits: Built on 13 signatures, a model told ophthalmopathy apart from stable hyperthyroidism with 85% to 90% sensitivity and 80% to 82% specificity.

The junction had 5 bases not matched to a gene; V was cut back by 6 bases and J by 4 bases. The germline CDR1 and CDR2 sequences are SNHLY and FYNNEI. There are 14 residues in the CDR3. Remarks on this clonotype: Its antigen is undetermined.

This clonotype originated in an adult man with Graves' ophthalmopathy. The V gene is TRBV2, the J gene TRBJ1-2, with TRBD1 matching over 10 bases. The sequencing sample was made of peripheral blood. Here the CDR3 reads CASRETGGVYGYTF. The CDR3 DNA is TGTGCCAGCAGGGAGACAGGGGGCGTCTATGGCTACACCTTC.